The 11 T cell receptor beta chains below were found in one sample sequenced in a study of metastatic and nonmetastatic thyroid tumors. Ahead of thyroid surgery, no patient had received treatment of any kind. Via MiXCR, TCRdb re-called the PCR reads. The sample lists tens of thousands of clones, approximately 4.1% seen once, with about a fifth in the top ten. Sequenced input: blood. Every receptor here comes from a female donor with papillary thyroid cancer or a benign thyroid nodule (not recorded which). Some clones in this sample may be carry-over from other donors' samples.

As concerns this clone: A much bigger clone sits one base away, suggesting this may be a read error. The chain uses TRBV2 and TRBJ2-5; D gene unclear. This CDR3 has 16 amino acids. V lost 4 bases to trimming and J lost 2 bases, with 17 bases between them. Germline values: CDR1 SNHLY, CDR2 FYNNEI. The CDR3 nucleotides are TGTGCCAGCAGTGTCGTAAGGGTTTTCGGTCAAGAGACCCAGTACTTC. Protein product: CASSVVRVFGQETQYF.

The sample holds many counts of this clone. The rearrangement uses TRBV7-3 and TRBJ2-2; D is tentatively TRBD1 or TRBD2 (6 bases each). Germline V gives CDR1 SGHTA, CDR2 FQGTGA. The CDR3 consists of 16 residues. The V end lost 5 bases, the J end lost 0 bases, and 13 bases lay between the germline ends. CDR3 sequence reads: CASSLRGAANTGELFF. The CDR3 nucleotides are TGTGCCAGCAGCCTAAGGGGGGCTGCGAACACCGGGGAGCTGTTTTTT.

Regarding this clone: Mismatch with germline at one junction end may stem from a read error. This sequence joins TRBV6-1 and TRBJ2-5; D possibly uses TRBD1 or TRBD2 (6 bases each). CDR3 length: 15 amino acids. Germline lookup yields CDR1 MNHNS and CDR2 SASEGT. CDR3 nucleotides: TGTGCCAGCACCCTAAACAGGGCAAGGGAGGAGACCCAGAACTTC. This gives the protein CASTLNRAREETQNF.

This chain connects TRBV2 to TRBJ2-1, with 12 bases identical to TRBD2. V shed 6 bases, J shed 7 bases, and the junction held 4 bases outside the gene matches. CDR1 and CDR2 (germline): SNHLY, FYNNEI. This CDR3 has 14 residues. CDR3 sequence reads: CASRGLAGLNEQFF. CDR3 nucleotides: TGTGCCAGCAGAGGACTAGCGGGGCTGAATGAGCAGTTCTTC. The full variable domain, completed using reference TRBV2 and TRBJ2-1, is EPEVTQTPSHQVTQMGQEVILRCVPISNHLYFYWYRQILGQKVEFLVSFYNNEISEKSEIFDDQFSVERPDGSNFTLKIRSTKLEDSAMYFCASRGLAGLNEQFFGPGTRLTVL.

This clone showed up many times. This chain uses TRBV7-9 with TRBJ1-4; a weak D match, TRBD1 (5 bases). Trimming pared 4 bases from V and 3 bases from J, leaving 27 bases between. The CDR3 totals 20 residues. The germline gives CDR1 SEHNR, CDR2 FQNEAQ (reference sequence). CDR3 amino acids: CASSSAWGKGSRGANEKLFF. The CDR3 bases are TGTGCCAGCAGCTCAGCATGGGGGAAGGGGAGTCGTGGCGCTAATGAAAAACTGTTTTTT. Based on the CDR3 plus reference TRBV7-9 and TRBJ1-4, the full variable domain is DTGVSQNPRHKITKRGQNVTFRCDPISEHNRLYWYRQTLGQGPEFLTYFQNEAQLEKSRLLSDRFSAERPKGSFSTLEIQRTEQGDSAMYLCASSSAWGKGSRGANEKLFFGSGTQLSVL.

Notes on this clone: One junction end does not reproduce the germline sequence, and a read error may be involved. CDR3 residues: CVSIGPSGAGGLADTQYF. In DNA form, the CDR3 reads TGTGTCAGCATCGGTCCCAGTGGGGCGGGAGGGCTGGCAGATACGCAGTATTTT. This chain joins TRBV2 and TRBJ2-3; TRBD2 matches 9 bases. The germline gives CDR1 SNHLY, CDR2 FYNNEI. The CDR3 spans 18 residues.

Many counts were recorded for this clone. The rearrangement links TRBV5-1 to TRBJ2-7; 7 nucleotides line up with TRBD1. The germline V gene has CDR1 SGHRS and CDR2 YFSETQ. The J segment lost 5 bases and the V segment lost 3 bases, leaving 5 bases of the junction unmatched. The CDR3 totals 13 residues. The CDR3 region has the DNA TGCGCCAGCAGCTCAGTACAGGGGAACGAGCAGTACTTC. Protein sequence: CASSSVQGNEQYF.

This clone was seen more than once but under ten times. The chain couples TRBV6-1 to TRBJ2-3; 7 bases align to TRBD2. V dropped 11 bases and J dropped 0; count of bases not matched to a gene: 14. Per the germline V gene, CDR1 is MNHNS and CDR2 is SASEGT. CDR3 size: 16 residues. Here the CDR3 reads CAGTKGAGTSTDTQYF. The CDR3 coding sequence is TGTGCCGGCACCAAGGGAGCGGGGACTAGCACAGATACGCAGTATTTT.

Many counts were recorded for this clone. The chain uses TRBV6-1 and TRBJ2-2, with TRBD1 as a possible D gene (6 bases). Trimming removed 6 bases at V and 6 bases at J, with 14 bases between. CDR1 MNHNS and CDR2 SASEGT come from the germline V gene. The CDR3 is 14 amino acids. CDR3 loop: CASSPGHSSGELFF. DNA for the CDR3: TGTGCCAGCAGCCCGGGACACAGTTCCGGGGAGCTGTTTTTT.

This clone was seen ten or more times. The chain recombines TRBV5-6 with TRBJ2-7, with D unclear. V was pared by 4 bases and J by 5 bases, with 25 bases between. Germline lookup yields CDR1 SGHDT and CDR2 YYEEEE. This CDR3 has 17 amino acids. Here the CDR3 DNA reads TGTGCCAGCAGCCGACGTGTAAACACCGCCTTTACCCACGAGCAGTACTTC. Translated: CASSRRVNTAFTHEQYF.

This clone was observed many times. J is TRBJ1-2 and V is TRBV5-4; D ambiguous. Trimming removed 0 bases at V and 2 bases at J, with 11 bases between. The CDR3 is 15 residues long. The V gene's germline CDR1 is SGHNT and CDR2 YYREEE (reference sequence). This CDR3 is CASSLEPTVNYGYTF. The CDR3 coding sequence is TGTGCCAGCAGCTTGGAGCCAACAGTAAACTATGGCTACACCTTC.